This paragraph reports one T cell receptor (beta chain). The specificity of this receptor is unknown. No base quality values were provided; no much bigger clone lies one nucleotide off. These data come from a study of blood T cell repertoires in COVID-19 (TCRdb year 2020). With respect to the entire study: Collaborator samples came from the United States, Italy and Spain and covered acute and convalescent phases of COVID-19. The material from the prospective study consisted of cDNA or gDNA derived from T cells, B-cell-depleted T cells, or PBMCs. The dataset comprised deeply sampled blood TCRbeta repertoires from subjects exposed to, actively infected with, or recovered from COVID-19. The repertoires were released in a freely available public database intended as a resource for research on the immune response to SARS-CoV-2. The samples were drawn from the first 160 participants of the ongoing ImmuneRACE study and from some 1,300 subjects provided by 6 global collaborators. The sample metadata nearly always contained a de-identified subject ID, COVID-19 status, age in years and sex. Where available, HLA class I and class II types were taken from metadata supplied by the sample provider and were not determined by assay-based typing. The investigation overall reported the following: The amount of clinical and demographic metadata varied by source and participant and was provided uncurated.

TCRbeta CDR3 regions were amplified from genomic DNA using the immunoSEQ Assay, a bias-controlled multiplex PCR. The authors' pipeline ran thus. Within the assay, amplification of reference gene primers was used to estimate how many nucleated cells each sample contained. To quantify the absolute abundance of each unique TCRbeta CDR3 rearrangement, sequence reads were collapsed and filtered. For each sample, productive Simpson clonality was calculated as the square root of Simpson's diversity index over productive rearrangements. TCRdb re-hosts the immuneACCESS table, in-frame sequences only. Its copies lack some clones; in the studies checked, an unresolved V gene accounts for under half of them, and the cause for the rest is not known. V and J calls and clone size are as listed in that table; D and trimming were resolved from the DNA. For this sample the table gives 95,000 to 150,000 clones, of which around 70% were detected only once. Of the sample, over 5.5% is held by the ten largest clones.

In Seattle, one collaborating source enrolled patients while the infection was active and tracked those patients longitudinally over the course of disease. Collaborating institutions collected whole blood in K2EDTA tubes following their own protocols. For TCRbeta analysis, collaborators shipped samples in one of three forms: frozen whole blood, isolated PBMCs, or DNA extracted from either of those sample types. The V end gives up 3 bases and the J end 5 bases, leaving 7 bases in the junction not matched to a gene. The germline V gene gives CDR1 as SQVTM and CDR2 as ANQGSEA. Counted from cysteine to phenylalanine, this CDR3 has 14 amino acids. This entry keeps only the CDR3 DNA: 42 bases, framed from base 1.

Material: peripheral blood. The sequence joins TRBV29-1 to TRBJ2-7; 10 bases in the junction line up with TRBD1. The TCR sequence derives from a man older than 75 with COVID-19, enrolled during active disease. The CDR3 loop reads CSVDSGTGVNEQYF. The nucleotide sequence reads as follows: TGCAGCGTTGACTCCGGGACAGGGGTAAACGAGCAGTACTTC.